The 29 T cell receptor beta chains reported below all come from one sample, sequenced in a study of CD8+ T cells in alopecia areata. As the sequencing template, cDNA was produced by extracting RNA and reverse transcribing it. Profiled with immunoSEQ multiplex PCR; TCRdb holds only in-frame clones, not every one. The table includes over 6,500 clones, 69% detected once. Alopecia areata patients provided lesional scalp punch biopsies and peripheral blood, both collected for the study. The material sequenced was skin, taken at week 0. These receptors were collected from a human donor with alopecia areata.

V usage is TRBV19 and J usage is TRBJ2-3; weak D call: TRBD2 (6 bases). V was trimmed by 5 bases and J by 0 bases, leaving 12 bases between them. CDR3 length equals 15 residues. Germline lookup yields CDR1 LNHDA and CDR2 SQIVND (reference sequence). The CDR3 is CASSSGEPSTDTQYF. The CDR3, as DNA: TGTGCCAGTAGTTCGGGGGAACCTAGCACAGATACGCAGTATTTT.

The DNA for the CDR3 is TGCGCCAGCAGCCCGACTTCCTACGAGCAGTACTTC. This encodes CASSPTSYEQYF. The chain uses TRBV5-1 and TRBJ2-7; the D is unclear. Germline-derived CDR1 and CDR2 are SGHRS and YFSETQ. The ends were cut back, 4 bases at V and 1 base at J, with 6 bases in the middle. The CDR3 covers 12 residues.

This clone occurred once. The chain joins TRBV7-3 to TRBJ2-2; D remains ambiguous. The CDR3 spans 13 residues. Deletions cut 5 bases from V and 6 bases from J, with 10 bases between. Germline assignment: CDR1 SGHTA and CDR2 FQGTGA. This chain's CDR3 is CASSRRIAGELFF. The CDR3 region has the DNA TGTGCCAGCAGCCGCCGTATTGCCGGGGAGCTGTTTTTT.

The rearrangement uses TRBV27 and TRBJ1-6; D call uncertain. Trimming removed 4 bases at V and 0 bases at J, with 13 bases between. The CDR3 length is 17 residues. Germline V CDR1 and CDR2: MNHEY, SMNVEV (reference sequence). The CDR3 nucleotides read TGTGCCAGCAGTTCGTCTTTAAGATCCTCCTATAATTCACCCCTCCACTTT. Its translation: CASSSSLRSSYNSPLHF.

By share, this clone ranks as large. The chain is built from TRBV6-6 and TRBJ2-2; maybe TRBD2 (5 bases). Germline V CDR1 and CDR2: MNHNY, SVGAGI (reference sequence). The CDR3 has 15 amino acids. V lost 7 bases and J 5 bases, leaving 17 bases between the germline ends. The CDR3 loop is CASTTWGDGTGELFF. As DNA, the CDR3 is TGTGCCAGCACGACTTGGGGAGATGGAACCGGGGAGCTGTTTTTT.

V is TRBV7-9 and J is TRBJ1-1; maybe TRBD1 (5 bases). The CDR3 has 15 residues. Germline loops: CDR1 SEHNR, CDR2 FQNEAQ (reference sequence). V lost 4 bases, J lost 4 bases, and 16 bases lay in between. This CDR3 reads CASSYGGGLVTEAFF. CDR3 DNA: TGTGCCAGCAGCTACGGTGGGGGACTGGTCACTGAAGCTTTCTTT.

This sequence joins TRBV13 and TRBJ2-7, with D uncertain. The CDR3 sequence is 13 residues long. Germline loops: CDR1 PRHDT, CDR2 FYEKMQ (reference sequence). The V gene lost 5 bases and the J gene lost 6 bases, with 14 bases spanning the gap. The CDR3 here is CASSLGPYREQYF. The CDR3 DNA sequence: TGTGCCAGCAGCCTTGGCCCCTACCGCGAGCAGTACTTC.

The CDR3 bases are TGTGCCAGCAGTTCAGTAGTTAGGAACGGCAATCAGCCCCAGCATTTT. This sequence encodes CASSSVVRNGNQPQHF. J is TRBJ1-5 and V is TRBV7-2; D gene uncertain. Germline V gene data show CDR1 as SGHTA and CDR2 as FQGNSA. Between the trimmed V and J ends, which lost 6 bases and 2 bases, there was a span of 17 bases. CDR3 size: 16 residues.

This sequence joins TRBV7-2 and TRBJ2-1; 8 positions match TRBD1. J was trimmed by 1 base and V by 3 bases; bases with no gene match: 11. Germline CDR1 is SGHTA and CDR2 is FQGNSA. The CDR3 runs 18 residues. DNA for the CDR3: TGTGCCAGCAGCTTCCGGGACAGGACCCTTCGGTCCTACAATGAGCAGTTCTTC. Encoded protein: CASSFRDRTLRSYNEQFF. Drawing the rest from reference TRBV7-2 and TRBJ2-1, the complete variable domain is GAGVSQSPSNKVTEKGKDVELRCDPISGHTALYWYRQSLGQGLEFLIYFQGNSAPDKSGLPSDRFSAERTGGSVSTLTIQRTQQEDSAVYLCASSFRDRTLRSYNEQFFGPGTRLTVL.

The rearrangement joins TRBV7-2 to TRBJ1-1, with D possibly TRBD1 on 6 matching bases. Trimming cost V 1 base and J 8 bases, with 11 bases left between them. The CDR3 sequence is 13 residues long. Germline-derived CDR1 and CDR2 are SGHTA and FQGNSA. In DNA form, the CDR3 reads TGTGCCAGCAGCTTAGACAGGGACATCGAAGCTTTCTTT. It yields the protein CASSLDRDIEAFF.

By frequency in the sample, this clone is large (0.1 to 1%). V gene TRBV12-5 combines with J gene TRBJ1-1, with D maybe TRBD1 (5 bases). CDR1 is LGHNT and CDR2 is FRNRAP in the germline V gene. Trimming removed 5 bases at V and 0 bases at J, with 25 bases between. This CDR3 spans 19 amino acids. The CDR3 sequence is CASGRTLGQGNLMNTEAFF. The CDR3 DNA is TGTGCTAGTGGTCGCACCTTAGGGCAGGGAAATCTAATGAACACTGAAGCTTTCTTT.

This clone turned up a few times. The chain uses TRBV4-3 and TRBJ2-1; tentative D call: TRBD1 (6 bases). V dropped 0 bases and J dropped 6 bases, with 12 bases sitting between them. The CDR3 runs to 15 residues. Germline values: CDR1 LGHNA, CDR2 YSLEER. The CDR3, as DNA: TGCGCCAGCAGCCAAGATATTACAGGGATCAATGAGCAGTTCTTC. Its translation: CASSQDITGINEQFF.

This clone has only a few counts. This CDR3 reads CASSLQRADNEQFF. The CDR3 DNA is TGTGCCAGCAGCCTGCAACGGGCGGACAATGAGCAGTTCTTC. The chain uses TRBV28 and TRBJ2-1; no firm D call. V lost 6 bases, J lost 5 bases, and 14 bases lay in between. The CDR3 has 14 amino acids. The germline CDR1 and CDR2 sequences are MDHEN and SYDVKM. Complete variable domain (other parts from reference TRBV28 and TRBJ2-1): DVKVTQSSRYLVKRTGEKVFLECVQDMDHENMFWYRQDPGLGLRLIYFSYDVKMKEKGDIPEGYSVSREKKERFSLILESASTNQTSMYLCASSLQRADNEQFFGPGTRLTVL.

The chain couples TRBV10-3 to TRBJ1-2; D not certain. With 2 bases removed from V and 0 bases from J, the gap between germline ends came to 10 bases. The germline V gene has CDR1 ENHRY and CDR2 SYGVKD. The CDR3 contains 15 residues. In nucleotides, the CDR3 is TGTGCCATCAGTGAGAGGGCCGACGCTAACTATGGCTACACCTTC. Residues: CAISERADANYGYTF.

Of note for this clone: The junction shows a germline mismatch at one end, possibly a read error. The chain couples TRBV2 to TRBJ1-1; the D gene is possibly TRBD1 (5 bases). Per the germline V gene, CDR1 is SNHLY and CDR2 is FYNNEI. The CDR3 spans 18 residues. The CDR3 nucleotides are TGTGCCAGCACTGTCCCCTCCGGGACTTTAGACTTGAACACTGAAGCTTACTTT. Translated: CASTVPSGTLDLNTEAYF.

The V call is TRBV27, the J call TRBJ1-1; D remains ambiguous. Germline values: CDR1 MNHEY, CDR2 SMNVEV (reference sequence). The CDR3 contains 15 residues. With 3 bases removed from V and 4 bases from J, the gap between germline ends came to 15 bases. Written as DNA, the CDR3 is TGTGCCAGCAGTTTTGGGCAAGGGCCTAGCACTGAAGCTTTCTTT. Its protein is CASSFGQGPSTEAFF.

The chain employs TRBV6-5 and TRBJ1-6, with 11 positions matching TRBD1. Looked up from germline, CDR1 is MNHEY and CDR2 is SVGAGI. J was trimmed by 9 bases and V by 6 bases; bases with no gene match: 7. The CDR3 is 15 residues long. The CDR3 sequence: CASSLTGTGGSPLHF. CDR3 DNA: TGTGCCAGCAGCCTAACCGGGACAGGGGGTTCACCCCTCCACTTT.

Sample share makes this clone large. This sequence joins TRBV11-2 and TRBJ1-1, with D tentatively TRBD1 (5 bases). V lost 5 bases and J lost 8, with 21 bases in between. The CDR3 contains 15 residues. Germline V lookup: CDR1 SGHAT, CDR2 FQNNGV. DNA of the CDR3: TGTGCCAGCAGCCCGGCCCTGTGGGGGAGCCAGGAAGCTTTCTTT. Translated: CASSPALWGSQEAFF. Drawing the rest from reference TRBV11-2 and TRBJ1-1, the complete variable domain is EAGVAQSPRYKIIEKRQSVAFWCNPISGHATLYWYQQILGQGPKLLIQFQNNGVVDDSQLPKDRFSAERLKGVDSTLKIQPAKLEDSAVYLCASSPALWGSQEAFFGQGTRLTVV.

CDR3 DNA: TGCGCCAGCAGTTGGGGACAGGGTGGTACTGAAGCTTTCTTT. It translates to CASSWGQGGTEAFF. The V call is TRBV5-1, the J call TRBJ1-1; 9 bases agree with TRBD1. This CDR3 is built from 14 residues. CDR1 is SGHRS, CDR2 YFSETQ, per germline. V shed 5 bases and J 5 bases; nucleotides not matched to a gene: 7.

This clone was observed a few times. The gene calls are TRBV7-2 and TRBJ2-7; no definite D call. CDR1 is SGHTA, CDR2 FQGNSA, per germline. The V end was cut by 3 bases, the J end by 0 bases, with 9 bases between. CDR3 length equals 14 residues. The CDR3 bases are TGTGCCAGCAGCTTTGGCCGGAGCTCCTACGAGCAGTACTTC. Encoded protein: CASSFGRSSYEQYF.

V is TRBV18 and J is TRBJ1-1, with D possibly being TRBD1 (6 bases). V was trimmed by 3 bases and J by 4 bases, leaving 12 bases between them. This CDR3 has 14 amino acids. Germline values: CDR1 KGHSH, CDR2 LQKENI. CDR3 loop: CASSPKGGGTEAFF. The DNA for the CDR3 is TGTGCCAGCTCACCGAAAGGGGGGGGCACTGAAGCTTTCTTT.

This clone appeared a single time. J is TRBJ1-1 and V is TRBV5-1, with 7 bases matching TRBD1. The V gene's germline CDR1 is SGHRS and CDR2 YFSETQ. This CDR3 spans 12 amino acids. Trimming took 2 bases from V and 5 from J; bases not matched to a gene: 0. CDR3 sequence reads: CASSLQGTEAFF. The CDR3 DNA follows: TGCGCCAGCAGCTTACAGGGGACTGAAGCTTTCTTT. Variable domain in full (rest from reference TRBV5-1 and TRBJ1-1): KAGVTQTPRYLIKTRGQQVTLSCSPISGHRSVSWYQQTPGQGLQFLFEYFSETQRNKGNFPGRFSGRQFSNSRSEMNVSTLELGDSALYLCASSLQGTEAFFGQGTRLTVV.

There are a few counts of this clone. The chain employs TRBV6-6 and TRBJ2-5, with 9 bases lining up with TRBD1. CDR3 size: 15 residues. The V and J ends lost 6 bases and 3 bases, in that order; junction bases with no gene match: 8. The germline V gene has CDR1 MNHNY and CDR2 SVGAGI (reference sequence). The CDR3 nucleotides read TGTGCCAGCAGGAGGACAGGGGCTGGGGAAGAGACCCAGTACTTC. Translated, it gives CASRRTGAGEETQYF.

V and J are TRBV7-2 and TRBJ2-7; 7 bases agree with TRBD1. Losses at the gene ends were 4 bases for V and 4 bases for J; bases not matched to a gene: 7. Germline CDR1 reads SGHTA; CDR2 reads FQGNSA. The CDR3 is made up of 14 amino acids. CDR3 sequence reads: CASSSGTVAYEQYF. The CDR3 DNA reads TGTGCCAGCAGCTCCGGGACAGTAGCTTACGAGCAGTACTTC.

The V gene is TRBV27, the J gene TRBJ2-3; 7 bases line up with TRBD2. With 5 bases clipped from V and 1 base from J, the junction kept 6 bases outside the gene matches. This CDR3 has 15 amino acids. Germline V CDR1 and CDR2: MNHEY, SMNVEV (reference sequence). The CDR3 spells CASSPTSSRTDTQYF. The DNA for the CDR3 is TGTGCCAGCAGTCCGACTAGCTCCCGCACAGATACGCAGTATTTT.

This chain uses TRBV27 with TRBJ2-3; no definite D call. The CDR3 has 14 residues. Trimming took off 5 bases at V and 2 bases at J, with 11 bases between the two ends. The V gene's germline CDR1 is MNHEY and CDR2 SMNVEV (reference sequence). The CDR3 is CASSVFTNTDTQYF. CDR3 DNA: TGTGCCAGCAGTGTATTTACTAACACAGATACGCAGTATTTT.

J is TRBJ2-1 and V is TRBV7-2; 9 nucleotides agree with TRBD2. Trimming removed 5 bases from V and 3 bases from J; junction bases left unmatched: 5. The length of the CDR3 is 15 residues. Germline CDR1 reads SGHTA; CDR2 reads FQGNSA. As DNA, the CDR3 is TGTGCCAGCAGCATTAGCGGGGGACTCTACAATGAGCAGTTCTTC. Its protein product is CASSISGGLYNEQFF.

V usage is TRBV11-3 and J usage is TRBJ2-1, with D perhaps assigned TRBD1 or TRBD2 (6 bases each). The CDR3 contains 16 residues. Between the trimmed V and J ends, which lost 5 bases and 3 bases, there was a span of 17 bases. Per the germline V gene, CDR1 is SGHNT and CDR2 is YENEEA. CDR3: CASSRPRGPHYNEQFF. Here the CDR3 DNA reads TGTGCCAGCAGCAGACCCCGGGGGCCCCACTACAATGAGCAGTTCTTC.

V gene TRBV6-6 combines with J gene TRBJ2-5; 10 nucleotides match TRBD2. The ends lost 4 bases at V and 5 bases at J; junction bases unmatched: 7. The CDR3 covers 15 residues. Germline V lookup: CDR1 MNHNY, CDR2 SVGAGI (reference sequence). The CDR3 region has the DNA TGTGCCAGCAGTTCCACCGGACTAGCGGCGGAGACCCAGTACTTC. It translates to CASSSTGLAAETQYF.